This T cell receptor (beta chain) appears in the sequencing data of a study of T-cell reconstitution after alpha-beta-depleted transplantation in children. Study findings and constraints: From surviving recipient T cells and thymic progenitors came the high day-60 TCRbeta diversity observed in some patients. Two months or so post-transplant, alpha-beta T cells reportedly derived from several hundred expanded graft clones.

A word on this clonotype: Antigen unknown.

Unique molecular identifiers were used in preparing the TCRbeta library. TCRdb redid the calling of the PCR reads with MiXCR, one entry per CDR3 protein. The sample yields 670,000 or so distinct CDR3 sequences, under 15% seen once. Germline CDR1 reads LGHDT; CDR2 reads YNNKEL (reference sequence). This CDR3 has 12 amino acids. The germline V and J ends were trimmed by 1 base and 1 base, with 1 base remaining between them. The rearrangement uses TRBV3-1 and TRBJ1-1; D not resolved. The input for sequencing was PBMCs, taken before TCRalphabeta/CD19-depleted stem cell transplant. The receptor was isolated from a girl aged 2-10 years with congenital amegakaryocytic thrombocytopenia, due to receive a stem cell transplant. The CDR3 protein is CASSQANTEAFF. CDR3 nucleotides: TGTGCCAGCAGCCAAGCGAACACTGAAGCTTTCTTT.